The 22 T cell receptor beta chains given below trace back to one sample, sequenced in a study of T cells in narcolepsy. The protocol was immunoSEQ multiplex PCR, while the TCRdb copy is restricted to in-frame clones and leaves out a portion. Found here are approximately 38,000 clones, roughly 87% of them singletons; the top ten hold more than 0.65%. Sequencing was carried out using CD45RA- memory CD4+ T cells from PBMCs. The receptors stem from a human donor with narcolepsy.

CDR3 DNA sequence: TGTGCCAGCAGCGTCGGGCAGGGCTGGGGGGAGACCCAGTACTTC. Translating it yields CASSVGQGWGETQYF. The chain carries TRBV5-4 and TRBJ2-5; possibly TRBD1 or TRBD2 for D (5 bases each). Germline CDR1 reads SGHNT; CDR2 reads YYREEE (reference sequence). Trimming pared 4 bases from V and 5 bases from J, leaving 18 bases between. This CDR3 is built from 15 residues.

DNA of the CDR3: TGTGCCAGCAGTGAGGGACAGGGTCAGCCCCAGCATTTT. This gives the protein CASSEGQGQPQHF. V gene TRBV6-1 combines with J gene TRBJ1-5; 9 bases match TRBD1. With V trimmed by 3 bases and J by 6 bases, 0 bases remained unmatched. CDR1 is MNHNS, CDR2 SASEGT, per germline. The CDR3 spans 13 residues.

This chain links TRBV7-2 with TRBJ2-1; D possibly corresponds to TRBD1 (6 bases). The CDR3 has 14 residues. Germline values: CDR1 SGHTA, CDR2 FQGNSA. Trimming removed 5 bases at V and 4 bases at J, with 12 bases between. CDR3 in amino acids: CASSPTGTYNEQFF. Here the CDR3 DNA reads TGTGCCAGCAGCCCCACAGGGACATACAATGAGCAGTTCTTC.

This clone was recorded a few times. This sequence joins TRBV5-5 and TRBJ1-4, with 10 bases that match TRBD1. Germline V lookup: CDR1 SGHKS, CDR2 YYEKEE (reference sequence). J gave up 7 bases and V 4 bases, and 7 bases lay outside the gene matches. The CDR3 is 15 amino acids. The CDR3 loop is CASSIRQGAGEKLFF. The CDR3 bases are TGTGCCAGCAGCATACGACAGGGGGCTGGTGAAAAACTGTTTTTT.

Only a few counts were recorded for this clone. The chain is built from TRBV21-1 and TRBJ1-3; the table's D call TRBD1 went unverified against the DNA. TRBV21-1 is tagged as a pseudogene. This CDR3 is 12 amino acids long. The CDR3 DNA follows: TGTGCCGCAGTCTCTCTTCGAAACACCATATATTTT. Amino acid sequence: CAAVSLRNTIYF.

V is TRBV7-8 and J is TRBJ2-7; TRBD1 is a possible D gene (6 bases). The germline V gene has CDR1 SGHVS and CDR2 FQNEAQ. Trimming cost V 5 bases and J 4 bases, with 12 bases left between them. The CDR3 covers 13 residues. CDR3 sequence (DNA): TGTGCCAGCAGCCACCGGGACAATTACGAGCAGTACTTC. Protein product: CASSHRDNYEQYF. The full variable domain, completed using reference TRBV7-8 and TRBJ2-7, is GAGVSQSPRYKVAKRGQDVALRCDPISGHVSLFWYQQALGQGPEFLTYFQNEAQLDKSGLPSDRFFAERPEGSVSTLKIQRTQQEDSAVYLCASSHRDNYEQYFGPGTRLTVT.

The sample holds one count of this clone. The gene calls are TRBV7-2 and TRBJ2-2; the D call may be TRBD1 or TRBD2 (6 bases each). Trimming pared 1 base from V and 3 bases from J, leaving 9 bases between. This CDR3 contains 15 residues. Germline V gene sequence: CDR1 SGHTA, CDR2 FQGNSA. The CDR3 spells CASSLDGGYTGELFF. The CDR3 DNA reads TGTGCCAGCAGCTTAGACGGGGGCTACACCGGGGAGCTGTTTTTT.

In DNA, the CDR3 is TGTGCCAGCAGCTCCGAAGGGCCCCAGCATTTT. Translating gives CASSSEGPQHF. The J gene is TRBJ1-5, the V gene TRBV7-9; D gene uncertain. Germline lookup yields CDR1 SEHNR and CDR2 FQNEAQ (reference sequence). The CDR3 runs 11 residues. Trimming removed 4 bases at V and 9 bases at J, with 7 bases between.

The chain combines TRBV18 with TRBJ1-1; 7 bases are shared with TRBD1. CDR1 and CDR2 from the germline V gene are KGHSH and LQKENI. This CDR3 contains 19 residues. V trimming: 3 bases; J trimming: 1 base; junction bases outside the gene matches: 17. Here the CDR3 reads CASSPSAQGTARRNTEAFF. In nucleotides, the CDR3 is TGTGCCAGCTCACCGAGTGCACAGGGGACCGCCCGAAGGAACACTGAAGCTTTCTTT.

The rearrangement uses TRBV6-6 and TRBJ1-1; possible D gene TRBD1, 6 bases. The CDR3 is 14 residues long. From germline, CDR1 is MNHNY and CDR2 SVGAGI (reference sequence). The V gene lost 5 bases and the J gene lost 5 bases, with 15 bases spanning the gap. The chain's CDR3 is CASSPNRGVTEAFF. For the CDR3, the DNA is TGTGCCAGCAGTCCAAATAGGGGGGTGACTGAAGCTTTCTTT.

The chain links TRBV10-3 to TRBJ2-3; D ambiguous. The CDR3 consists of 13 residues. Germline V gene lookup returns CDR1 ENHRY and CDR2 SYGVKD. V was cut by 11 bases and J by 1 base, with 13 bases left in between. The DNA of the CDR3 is TGTGCCGCGACCCCGGCAGGCACAGATACGCAGTATTTT. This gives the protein CAATPAGTDTQYF.

This CDR3 reads CAISRALSYEQYF. The CDR3 DNA follows: TGTGCCATCAGCCGAGCGCTCTCCTACGAGCAGTACTTC. The V gene is TRBV10-3, the J gene TRBJ2-7; D gene unclear. Germline assignment: CDR1 ENHRY and CDR2 SYGVKD. The CDR3 contains 13 residues. The V end lost 6 bases, the J end lost 0 bases, and 9 bases lay between the germline ends.

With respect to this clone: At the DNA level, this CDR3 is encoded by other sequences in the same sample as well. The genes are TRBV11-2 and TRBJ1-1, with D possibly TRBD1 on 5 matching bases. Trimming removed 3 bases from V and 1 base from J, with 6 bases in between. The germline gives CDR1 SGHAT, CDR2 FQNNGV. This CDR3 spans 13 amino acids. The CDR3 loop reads CASSFTGNTEAFF. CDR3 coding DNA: TGTGCCAGCAGCTTTACAGGGAACACTGAAGCTTTCTTT.

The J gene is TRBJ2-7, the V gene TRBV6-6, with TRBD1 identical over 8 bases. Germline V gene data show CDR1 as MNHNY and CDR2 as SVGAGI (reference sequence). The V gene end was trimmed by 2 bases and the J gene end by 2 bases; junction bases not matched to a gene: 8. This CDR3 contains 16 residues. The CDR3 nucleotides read TGTGCCAGCAGTTACCCTGACAGGGGCGCCCCCTACGAGCAGTACTTC. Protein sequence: CASSYPDRGAPYEQYF.

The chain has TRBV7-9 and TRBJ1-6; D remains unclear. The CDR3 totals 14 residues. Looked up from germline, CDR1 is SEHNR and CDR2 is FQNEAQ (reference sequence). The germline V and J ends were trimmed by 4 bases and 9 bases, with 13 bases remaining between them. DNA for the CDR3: TGTGCCAGCAGCTATGAAAGGGAGCGTTCACCCCTCCACTTT. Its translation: CASSYERERSPLHF.

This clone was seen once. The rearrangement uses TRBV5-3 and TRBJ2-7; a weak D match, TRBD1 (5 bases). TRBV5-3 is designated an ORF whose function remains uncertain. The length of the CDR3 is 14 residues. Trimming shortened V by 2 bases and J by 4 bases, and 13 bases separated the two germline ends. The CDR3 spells CARSFVRATYEQYF. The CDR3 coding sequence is TGTGCCAGAAGCTTTGTCAGGGCGACGTACGAGCAGTACTTC.

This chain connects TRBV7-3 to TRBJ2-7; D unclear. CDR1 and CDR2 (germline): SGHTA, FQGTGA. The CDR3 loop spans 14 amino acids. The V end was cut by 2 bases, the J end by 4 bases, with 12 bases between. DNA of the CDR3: TGTGCCAGCAGCTTAGTTAGCTTAGGATACGAGCAGTACTTC. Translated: CASSLVSLGYEQYF. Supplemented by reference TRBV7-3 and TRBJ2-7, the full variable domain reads GAGVSQTPSNKVTEKGKYVELRCDPISGHTALYWYRQSLGQGPEFLIYFQGTGAADDSGLPNDRFFAVRPEGSVSTLKIQRTERGDSAVYLCASSLVSLGYEQYFGPGTRLTVT.

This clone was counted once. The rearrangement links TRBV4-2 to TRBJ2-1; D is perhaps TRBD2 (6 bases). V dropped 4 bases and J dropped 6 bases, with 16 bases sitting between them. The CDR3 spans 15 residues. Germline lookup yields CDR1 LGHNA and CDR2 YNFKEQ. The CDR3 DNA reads TGTGCCAGCAGCCTCTCGGGGGATCGGGGCAATGAGCAGTTCTTC. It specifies CASSLSGDRGNEQFF.

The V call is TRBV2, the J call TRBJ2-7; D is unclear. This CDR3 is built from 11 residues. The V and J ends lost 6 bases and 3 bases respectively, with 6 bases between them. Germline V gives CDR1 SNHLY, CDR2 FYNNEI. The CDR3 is CASRSGYEQYF. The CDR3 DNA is TGTGCCAGCAGGTCAGGCTACGAGCAGTACTTC.

The CDR3 protein is CASSSPGTSGSLPQYF. The CDR3 region has the DNA TGTGCCAGCAGTTCCCCCGGGACTAGCGGGAGTCTGCCCCAGTACTTC. The chain is built from TRBV2 and TRBJ2-5; TRBD2 aligns across 14 bases. The CDR3 has 16 residues. Losses at the gene ends were 5 bases for V and 9 bases for J; bases not matched to a gene: 11. Germline CDR1 SNHLY, CDR2 FYNNEI.

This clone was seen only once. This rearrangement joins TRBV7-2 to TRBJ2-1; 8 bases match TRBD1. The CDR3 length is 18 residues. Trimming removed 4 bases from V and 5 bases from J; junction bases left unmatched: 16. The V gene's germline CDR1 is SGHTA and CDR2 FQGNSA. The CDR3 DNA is TGTGCCAGCAGCTACTACAGGGGGTTCCTTACTACACACAATGAGCAGTTCTTC. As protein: CASSYYRGFLTTHNEQFF.

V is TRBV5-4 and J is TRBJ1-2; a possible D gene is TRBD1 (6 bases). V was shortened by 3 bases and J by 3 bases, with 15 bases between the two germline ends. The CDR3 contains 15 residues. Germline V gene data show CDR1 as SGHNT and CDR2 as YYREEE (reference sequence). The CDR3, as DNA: TGTGCCAGCAGCTCCCCCGGACAGAGGGACTATGGCTACACCTTC. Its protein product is CASSSPGQRDYGYTF.